This T cell receptor beta chain was captured by sequencing in a study of monozygotic twins with inflammatory bowel disease. A roughly 2.5 ml blood sample was drawn per donor. Remarks on this clonotype: No antigen is known for it.

TCRdb reworked the 5' RACE reads into one entry per CDR3 protein, no DNA. This sample's clone table lists approximately 330,000 distinct CDR3 sequences. The length of the CDR3 is 12 residues. CDR1 and CDR2 from the germline V gene are DFQATT and SNEGSKA (reference sequence). Findings of the study overall: Distinct T cell subtypes could not be told apart. Limited power may explain why concordant and discordant twins showed no difference in repertoire similarity. It was in IBD patients that TCRbeta diversity (inverse Simpson) was lower than in healthy co-twins.

The specimen was blood. The sequence derives from a human donor with ulcerative colitis or Crohn's disease, or a healthy co-twin of an affected twin (not recorded which). The V and J genes are TRBV20-1 and TRBJ2-5. CDR3 sequence: CSAKDYQETQYF.